One and the same sample provided the 7 T cell receptor beta chains below, sequenced in a study of OX40 agonist ivuxolimab in advanced cancers. This table comes from immunoSEQ multiplex PCR, and its TCRdb copy is limited to in-frame clones, with some not included. This table has 50,000 to 65,000 clones, approximately 85% appearing once. The sample consisted of CD4+ or CD8+ T cells sorted from blood, taken in a trial of the OX40 agonist ivuxolimab. All receptors derive from an adult with an advanced solid tumor such as melanoma, head and neck, liver or kidney cancer.

V usage is TRBV19 and J usage is TRBJ1-2; D is unclear. Between the trimmed V and J ends, which lost 4 bases and 7 bases, there was a span of 10 bases. CDR1 and CDR2 from the germline V gene are LNHDA and SQIVND (reference sequence). The CDR3 extends over 12 amino acids. The DNA for the CDR3 is TGTGCCAGTAGTACCCCGTGGGGTGGCTACACCTTC. Translating gives CASSTPWGGYTF.

This clone occurred once. The V call is TRBV5-6, the J call TRBJ1-4, with D uncertain. The CDR3 contains 15 residues. V was shortened by 4 bases and J by 8 bases, with 18 bases between the two germline ends. CDR1 SGHDT and CDR2 YYEEEE come from the germline V gene. As DNA, the CDR3 is TGTGCCAGCAGCCTGACTGGAGGCTTTCGGGAAAAACTGTTTTTT. Residues: CASSLTGGFREKLFF.

The chain joins TRBV5-4 to TRBJ1-5, with a tentative D call TRBD1 (5 bases). CDR3 length equals 13 residues. CDR1 is SGHNT, CDR2 YYREEE, per germline (reference sequence). V was shortened by 7 bases and J by 4 bases, with 12 bases between the two germline ends. As DNA, the CDR3 is TGTGCCAGCTCGGACGGGGCAAATCAGCCCCAGCATTTT. Translated, it gives CASSDGANQPQHF.

The J gene is TRBJ2-3, the V gene TRBV19; a possible D gene is TRBD2 (5 bases). V lost 7 bases and J lost 0, with 20 bases in between. Germline values: CDR1 LNHDA, CDR2 SQIVND (reference sequence). The length of the CDR3 is 17 residues. CDR3 in amino acids: CASTRTGLVASTDTQYF. As DNA, the CDR3 is TGTGCCAGTACGAGAACCGGACTGGTCGCTAGCACAGATACGCAGTATTTT.

V usage is TRBV14 and J usage is TRBJ2-7, with D possibly matching TRBD2 (5 bases). The V gene's germline CDR1 is SGHDN and CDR2 FVKESK. CDR3 size: 12 residues. Trimming removed 1 base from V and 11 bases from J, with 12 bases in between. The DNA for the CDR3 is TGTGCCAGCAGCCAAGGAATGGGAGATAAGTACTTC. Its translation: CASSQGMGDKYF.

The chain carries TRBV2 and TRBJ2-3; 7 nucleotides align to TRBD1. Germline loops: CDR1 SNHLY, CDR2 FYNNEI. This CDR3 has 16 amino acids. J was trimmed by 3 bases and V by 7 bases; bases with no gene match: 13. CDR3 nucleotide sequence: TGTGCCAGCAAACCTTCCACAGGGGACCAGACAGATACGCAGTATTTT. It specifies CASKPSTGDQTDTQYF.

V is TRBV7-3 and J is TRBJ2-2, with a tentative D call TRBD2 (6 bases). This CDR3 comprises 15 residues. The germline V gene encodes CDR1 SGHTA and CDR2 FQGTGA. The V gene lost 4 bases and the J gene lost 0 bases, with 9 bases spanning the gap. In DNA form, the CDR3 reads TGTGCCAGCAGCTGGGGGGAGACGAACACCGGGGAGCTGTTTTTT. Translated, it gives CASSWGETNTGELFF.